These 7 T cell receptor beta chains came from one sample sequenced in a study of control samples from healthy donors and cancer patients. TCRdb's table, derived via immunoSEQ multiplex PCR, lists solely in-frame clones and lacks some. The data show 70,000 to 85,000 clones, around 91% seen once. The specimen was blood. These receptors all stem from a man aged 50-60 years in good health.

The chain recombines TRBV7-8 with TRBJ1-6, with a possible D match to TRBD1 (5 bases). The CDR3 contains 14 residues. Germline values: CDR1 SGHVS, CDR2 FQNEAQ. Deletions cut 5 bases from V and 8 bases from J, with 13 bases between. The CDR3 reads CASSLTVGDSPLHF. The CDR3 nucleotides are TGTGCCAGCAGCCTGACAGTCGGAGATTCACCCCTCCACTTT.

The CDR3 bases are TGCGCCAGCAGCATGGGGACAGGGTTCCGCGAGCAGTACTTC. It yields the protein CASSMGTGFREQYF. The V gene is TRBV5-1, the J gene TRBJ2-7; TRBD1 agrees at 9 bases. Looked up from germline, CDR1 is SGHRS and CDR2 is YFSETQ. The CDR3 consists of 14 residues. V trimming: 4 bases; J trimming: 6 bases; junction bases outside the gene matches: 8.

The chain has TRBV29-1 and TRBJ2-1; tentatively, D is TRBD1 (6 bases). The CDR3 covers 11 residues. Deletions cut 7 bases from V and 8 bases from J, with 12 bases between. Germline CDR1 and CDR2: SQVTM and ANQGSEA. For the CDR3, the DNA is TGCAGCGCTGACAGGTCTCATGAGCAGTTCTTC. This codes for CSADRSHEQFF.

V and J are TRBV12-3 or TRBV12-4 and TRBJ2-5; D might be TRBD1 (5 bases). This CDR3 has 13 amino acids. Trimming took off 2 bases at V and 5 bases at J, with 9 bases between the two ends. The CDR3 coding sequence is TGTGCCAGCAGTTTAAGGGGATTGGAGACCCAGTACTTC. This translates into CASSLRGLETQYF.

The gene calls are TRBV30 and TRBJ2-3, with D possibly matching TRBD1 (6 bases). From germline, CDR1 is GTSNPN and CDR2 SVGIG (reference sequence). CDR3 length equals 16 residues. V lost 1 base, J lost 2 bases, and 16 bases lay in between. CDR3 protein: CAWSDTTGSVTDTQYF. CDR3 nucleotides: TGTGCCTGGAGTGATACGACAGGTTCAGTCACAGATACGCAGTATTTT.

V gene TRBV5-6 combines with J gene TRBJ2-4, with unresolved D. This CDR3 is 16 amino acids long. Germline-derived CDR1 and CDR2 are SGHDT and YYEEEE. V was trimmed by 0 bases and J by 2 bases, leaving 12 bases between them. CDR3: CASSLGPTVTKNIQYF. The CDR3 coding sequence is TGTGCCAGCAGCTTGGGACCCACCGTCACCAAAAACATTCAGTACTTC.

This sequence joins TRBV19 and TRBJ2-2, with D tentatively TRBD1 or TRBD2 (6 bases each). Deletions cut 7 bases from V and 1 base from J, with 13 bases between. The CDR3 sequence is 15 residues long. CDR1 is LNHDA and CDR2 is SQIVND in the germline V gene (reference sequence). The CDR3 here is CASIGGLMNTGELFF. The CDR3, as DNA: TGTGCCAGTATAGGGGGGCTTATGAACACCGGGGAGCTGTTTTTT.